The 22 T cell receptor beta chains given below trace back to one sample, sequenced in a study of T cell changes during pregnancy in multiple sclerosis. TCRdb's table, derived via immunoSEQ multiplex PCR, lists solely in-frame clones and lacks some. The sample holds 95,000 to 100,000 clones, about 91% seen once. The sequenced sample was peripheral blood, obtained in the second trimester of pregnancy. Receptors were obtained from a female donor with multiple sclerosis, enrolled in a pregnancy study.

V usage is TRBV27 and J usage is TRBJ2-7; tentatively, D is TRBD2 (6 bases). V gave up 2 bases and J gave up 4 bases, with 18 bases separating them. The CDR3 is made up of 16 amino acids. Looked up from germline, CDR1 is MNHEY and CDR2 is SMNVEV (reference sequence). CDR3 sequence: CASSLTYRLGDYEQYF. CDR3 in DNA: TGTGCCAGCAGTTTAACTTACCGACTAGGCGATTACGAGCAGTACTTC.

This clone was observed a single time. The chain carries TRBV6-5 and TRBJ2-1, with TRBD2 matching 10 bases. This CDR3 has 16 amino acids. The germline V gene encodes CDR1 MNHEY and CDR2 SVGAGI. Germline trimming cut 4 bases from V and 3 bases from J; bases unmatched to any gene: 6. CDR3 in amino acids: CASSFGLADLYNEQFF. The CDR3 DNA sequence: TGTGCCAGCAGTTTCGGACTAGCGGACCTCTACAATGAGCAGTTCTTC.

This chain uses TRBV9 with TRBJ2-7, with TRBD2 matching 7 bases. The CDR3 runs 14 residues. The V and J ends lost 0 bases and 2 bases, in that order; junction bases with no gene match: 2. The germline CDR1 and CDR2 sequences are SGDLS and YYNGEE. CDR3 sequence reads: CASSVASGPYEQYF. The CDR3 DNA reads TGTGCCAGCAGCGTAGCTAGCGGACCCTACGAGCAGTACTTC.

This chain joins TRBV15 and TRBJ1-5, with D possibly TRBD1 on 6 matching bases. This CDR3 is 17 amino acids long. Trimming left V 0 bases short and J 1 base short, with 13 bases between. CDR1 is LNHNV and CDR2 is YYDKDF in the germline V gene (reference sequence). Here the CDR3 reads CATSRDRRTASNQPQHF. CDR3 nucleotide sequence: TGTGCCACCAGCAGAGATCGTAGGACAGCCAGCAATCAGCCCCAGCATTTT.

This clone was detected many times. The chain employs TRBV29-1 and TRBJ1-1; TRBD1 matches at 9 bases. The CDR3 contains 16 residues. Germline V CDR1 and CDR2: SQVTM, ANQGSEA. The trim removed 0 bases at V and 3 bases at J, leaving 8 bases unmatched. CDR3 bases: TGCAGCGTTGAAGATCTACAGGGGGCGGTGGACACTGAAGCTTTCTTT. This gives the protein CSVEDLQGAVDTEAFF.

The chain combines TRBV11-2 with TRBJ2-7; weak D call: TRBD1 (7 bases). V lost 1 base to trimming and J lost 7 bases, with 14 bases between them. The CDR3 covers 14 residues. Germline CDR1 reads SGHAT; CDR2 reads FQNNGV. CDR3 DNA sequence: TGTGCCAGCAGCTTAGGCAGGGGGGTCTGGGAGCAGTACTTC. This translates into CASSLGRGVWEQYF.

The chain recombines TRBV7-8 with TRBJ2-5; 10 positions agree with TRBD2. CDR1 SGHVS and CDR2 FQNEAQ come from the germline V gene. The CDR3 has 15 residues. With 2 bases clipped from V and 4 bases from J, the junction kept 4 bases outside the gene matches. The CDR3 nucleotides read TGTGCCAGCAGCTTACAAATAGCGGGAGGAGAGACCCAGTACTTC. This translates into CASSLQIAGGETQYF.

The chain joins TRBV27 to TRBJ2-7; D remains ambiguous. The germline CDR1 and CDR2 sequences are MNHEY and SMNVEV (reference sequence). The CDR3 spans 10 residues. V was clipped by 8 bases and J by 5 bases, with 7 bases between them. For the CDR3, the DNA is TGTGCCAGCGGCCGGGACGAGCAGTACTTC. This codes for CASGRDEQYF.

This chain's CDR3 is CDDWGPRSIAKNIQYF. CDR3 nucleotide sequence: TGCGACGATTGGGGCCCGAGATCAATAGCCAAAAACATTCAGTACTTC. V usage is TRBV23-1 and J usage is TRBJ2-4, with D possibly being TRBD1 (5 bases). Being an ORF, TRBV23-1 has a function that is uncertain. The CDR3 consists of 16 residues.

The chain links TRBV15 to TRBJ2-5; 7 bases map to TRBD1. This CDR3 region has 13 residues. The germline CDR1 and CDR2 sequences are LNHNV and YYDKDF (reference sequence). V dropped 6 bases and J dropped 7; count of bases not matched to a gene: 8. The CDR3 sequence is CATSLDRAGTQYF. For the CDR3, the DNA is TGTGCCACCAGTCTAGACAGGGCAGGGACCCAGTACTTC.

The gene calls are TRBV7-6 and TRBJ2-3; a possible D gene is TRBD2 (6 bases). Trimming took 5 bases from V and 5 from J, leaving 20 bases between them. The CDR3 runs 16 residues. In germline, CDR1 is SGHVS, CDR2 FNYEAQ. In DNA, the CDR3 is TGTGCCAGCAGCCTAATAAGTGGGAGGATAGGAGATACGCAGTATTTT. This translates into CASSLISGRIGDTQYF. Together with reference TRBV7-6 and TRBJ2-3, the CDR3 gives the full variable domain: GAGVSQSPRYKVTKRGQDVALRCDPISGHVSLYWYRQALGQGPEFLTYFNYEAQQDKSGLPNDRFSAERPEGSISTLTIQRTEQRDSAMYRCASSLISGRIGDTQYFGPGTRLTVL.

V gene TRBV15 combines with J gene TRBJ2-1; weak D call: TRBD1 (5 bases). The CDR3 is made up of 17 amino acids. Between the trimmed V and J ends, which lost 0 bases and 6 bases, there was a span of 18 bases. From germline, CDR1 is LNHNV and CDR2 YYDKDF (reference sequence). The CDR3 nucleotides read TGTGCCACCAGCAGAGATAGAGGCGTACTGGGGCCCAATGAGCAGTTCTTC. This translates into CATSRDRGVLGPNEQFF.

This chain connects TRBV5-5 to TRBJ1-2, with unresolved D. The V gene lost 4 bases and the J gene lost 6 bases, with 13 bases spanning the gap. The CDR3 sequence is 13 residues long. Germline V CDR1 and CDR2: SGHKS, YYEKEE (reference sequence). Here the CDR3 reads CASSMTLGHGYTF. CDR3 DNA: TGTGCCAGCAGCATGACCCTGGGCCATGGCTACACCTTC.

Comment on this clone: The limits of the CDR3 on the DNA are not certain, so only TCRdb's listed CDR3 is given. The chain couples TRBV21-1 to TRBJ1-3. TRBV21-1 is assigned pseudogene status. Both ends counted, the CDR3 spans 15 residues. CDR3 in amino acids: CASSRRWGVGNTIYF.

This clone was found once. The rearrangement links TRBV27 to TRBJ2-7, with D maybe TRBD1 (6 bases). V lost 4 bases to trimming and J lost 6 bases, with 10 bases between them. The CDR3 is 12 amino acids. The germline gives CDR1 MNHEY, CDR2 SMNVEV (reference sequence). CDR3: CASSSRGGEQYF. The CDR3 coding sequence is TGTGCCAGCAGTTCCAGGGGTGGCGAGCAGTACTTC.

The chain couples TRBV1 to TRBJ2-1; TRBD2, as called in the table, went unchecked against the DNA. TRBV1 counts as a pseudogene. The CDR3 has 18 residues. Here the CDR3 reads CTSSQDRERPTAYNEQFF. DNA of the CDR3: TGCACCAGCAGCCAAGATCGGGAGCGCCCAACGGCCTACAATGAGCAGTTCTTC.

The rearrangement links TRBV10-3 to TRBJ2-1, with a weak D call TRBD1 (5 bases). Germline assignment: CDR1 ENHRY and CDR2 SYGVKD. The CDR3 consists of 15 residues. V lost 3 bases to trimming and J lost 0 bases, with 9 bases between them. As DNA, the CDR3 is TGTGCCATCAGTGATGGTGGGGCCTCCTACAATGAGCAGTTCTTC. Its translation: CAISDGGASYNEQFF.

This chain links TRBV7-9 with TRBJ2-1, with unresolved D. Germline CDR1 and CDR2: SEHNR and FQNEAQ (reference sequence). Deletions cut 5 bases from V and 0 bases from J, with 14 bases between. The CDR3 is 16 residues long. CDR3 DNA: TGTGCCAGCAGCCCCCGGGTAGGAAGCTCCTACAATGAGCAGTTCTTC. Protein product: CASSPRVGSSYNEQFF.

The CDR3 DNA is TGTGCCAGCAGTGAATATACTAGCGCAGATACGCAGTATTTT. Its translation is CASSEYTSADTQYF. V and J are TRBV27 and TRBJ2-3, with 7 bases that match TRBD2. The V gene end was trimmed by 5 bases and the J gene end by 4 bases; junction bases not matched to a gene: 6. Germline assignment: CDR1 MNHEY and CDR2 SMNVEV (reference sequence). The CDR3 sequence is 14 residues long.

This chain joins TRBV5-1 and TRBJ2-2, with D uncertain. The CDR3 has 16 amino acids. Germline values: CDR1 SGHRS, CDR2 YFSETQ. V was trimmed by 5 bases and J by 1 base, leaving 15 bases between them. CDR3 sequence: CASSPYTGGNTGELFF. The CDR3 bases are TGCGCCAGCAGTCCATATACTGGTGGGAACACCGGGGAGCTGTTTTTT.

This clone has just one count. The CDR3 region is CASSAPRVGGNTGELFF. In DNA form, the CDR3 reads TGTGCCAGTAGTGCCCCCCGGGTGGGGGGTAACACCGGGGAGCTGTTTTTT. V and J are TRBV19 and TRBJ2-2; D might be TRBD2 (6 bases). The CDR3 loop spans 17 amino acids. The V gene lost 5 bases and the J gene lost 2 bases, with 18 bases spanning the gap. Per germline, CDR1 LNHDA and CDR2 SQIVND (reference sequence). The whole variable domain, filled in from reference TRBV19 and TRBJ2-2, reads DGGITQSPKYLFRKEGQNVTLSCEQNLNHDAMYWYRQDPGQGLRLIYYSQIVNDFQKGDIAEGYSVSREKKESFPLTVTSAQKNPTAFYLCASSAPRVGGNTGELFFGEGSRLTVL.

This sequence joins TRBV28 and TRBJ2-3; TRBD2 agrees at 12 bases. Trimming cost V 6 bases and J 9 bases; bases outside gene matches: 13. In germline, CDR1 is MDHEN, CDR2 SYDVKM. There are 16 residues in the CDR3. The CDR3, as DNA: TGTGCCAGCAGCCTTGGACTAGCGGGGCCCCGTGAGACGCAGTATTTT. Its translation: CASSLGLAGPRETQYF.